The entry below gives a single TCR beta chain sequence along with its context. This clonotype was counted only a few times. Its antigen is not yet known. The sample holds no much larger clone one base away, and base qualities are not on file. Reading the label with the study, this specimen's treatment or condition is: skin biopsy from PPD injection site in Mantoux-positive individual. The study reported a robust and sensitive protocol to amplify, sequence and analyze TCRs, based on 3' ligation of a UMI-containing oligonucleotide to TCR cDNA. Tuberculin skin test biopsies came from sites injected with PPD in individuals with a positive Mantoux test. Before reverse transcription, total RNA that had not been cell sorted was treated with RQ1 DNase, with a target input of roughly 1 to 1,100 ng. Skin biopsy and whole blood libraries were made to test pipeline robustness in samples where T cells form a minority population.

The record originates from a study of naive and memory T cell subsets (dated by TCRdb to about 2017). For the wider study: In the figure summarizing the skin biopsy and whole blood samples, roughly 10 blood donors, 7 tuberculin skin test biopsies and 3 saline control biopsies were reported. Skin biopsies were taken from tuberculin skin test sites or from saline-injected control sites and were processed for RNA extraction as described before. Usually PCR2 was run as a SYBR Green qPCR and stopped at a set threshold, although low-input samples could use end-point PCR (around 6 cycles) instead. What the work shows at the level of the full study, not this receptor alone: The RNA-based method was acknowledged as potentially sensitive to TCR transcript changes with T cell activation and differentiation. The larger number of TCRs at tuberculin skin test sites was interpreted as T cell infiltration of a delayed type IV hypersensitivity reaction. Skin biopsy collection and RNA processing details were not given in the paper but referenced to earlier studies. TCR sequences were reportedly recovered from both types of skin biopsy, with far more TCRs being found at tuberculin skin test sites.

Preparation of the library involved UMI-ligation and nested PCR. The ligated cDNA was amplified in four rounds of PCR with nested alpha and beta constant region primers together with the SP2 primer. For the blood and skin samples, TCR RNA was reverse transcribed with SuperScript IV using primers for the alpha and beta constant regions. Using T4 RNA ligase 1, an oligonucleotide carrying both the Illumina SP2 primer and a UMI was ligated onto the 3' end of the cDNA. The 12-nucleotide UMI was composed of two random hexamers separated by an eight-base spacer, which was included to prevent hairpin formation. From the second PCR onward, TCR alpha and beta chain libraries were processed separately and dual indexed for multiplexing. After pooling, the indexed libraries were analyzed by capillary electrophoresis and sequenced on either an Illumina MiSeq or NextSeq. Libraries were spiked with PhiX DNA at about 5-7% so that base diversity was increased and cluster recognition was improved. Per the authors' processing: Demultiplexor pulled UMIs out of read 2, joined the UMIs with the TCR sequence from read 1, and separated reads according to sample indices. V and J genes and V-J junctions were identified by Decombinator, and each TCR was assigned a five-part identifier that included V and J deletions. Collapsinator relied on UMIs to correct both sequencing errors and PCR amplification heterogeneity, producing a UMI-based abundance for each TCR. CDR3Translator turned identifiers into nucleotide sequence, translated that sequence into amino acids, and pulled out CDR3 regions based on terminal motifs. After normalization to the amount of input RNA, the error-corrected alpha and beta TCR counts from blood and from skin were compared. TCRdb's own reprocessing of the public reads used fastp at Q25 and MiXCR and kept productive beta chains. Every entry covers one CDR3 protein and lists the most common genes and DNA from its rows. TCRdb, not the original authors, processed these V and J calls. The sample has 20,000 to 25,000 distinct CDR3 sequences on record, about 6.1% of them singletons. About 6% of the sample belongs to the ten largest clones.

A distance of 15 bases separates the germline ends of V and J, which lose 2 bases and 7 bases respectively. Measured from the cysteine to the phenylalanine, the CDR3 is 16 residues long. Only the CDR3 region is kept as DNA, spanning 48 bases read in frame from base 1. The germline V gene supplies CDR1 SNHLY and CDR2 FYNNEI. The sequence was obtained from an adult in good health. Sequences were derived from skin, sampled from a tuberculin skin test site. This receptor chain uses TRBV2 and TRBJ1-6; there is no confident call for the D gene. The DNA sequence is TGTGCCAGCAGTGAAAGGGCGTCGGTGGGAAATTCACCCCTCCACTTT. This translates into CASSERASVGNSPLHF.